The TCR beta chain under discussion was sequenced for a study of blood T cell repertoires in COVID-19. The data were produced by immunoSEQ multiplex PCR, yet TCRdb's version contains in-frame clones alone and is incomplete. The sample includes about 170,000 clones, approximately 86% of them seen just once. Germline V lookup: CDR1 LNHDA, CDR2 SQIVND (reference sequence). This CDR3 comprises 15 residues. Trimming took 6 bases from V and 0 from J; bases not matched to a gene: 8. The sample holds a few counts of this clone. Seattle patient enrollment occurred during active infection, with longitudinal follow-up thereafter.

The receptor comes from a woman older than 75 with COVID-19, enrolled during active disease. This chain joins TRBV19 and TRBJ2-7, with 7 bases matching TRBD1. Sequencing used peripheral blood. CDR3 sequence reads: CASRKTGAGSYEQYF. DNA of the CDR3: TGTGCCAGTAGGAAAACAGGGGCCGGCTCCTACGAGCAGTACTTC.